Listed here are 7 T cell receptor beta chains from one sample, sequenced in a study of cytomegalovirus exposure and HLA in healthy donors. The PCR was carried out with 60 Vbeta primers and 13 Jbeta primers. Assay: immunoSEQ multiplex PCR; the TCRdb copy retains only in-frame clones and omits some. The table lists around 70,000 clones, about 81% of them singletons, with roughly an eighth in the top ten. The sample comprised PBMCs. The source of these receptors is a man aged 65-85 years in good health and CMV-seronegative.

V usage is TRBV7-2 and J usage is TRBJ2-5, with 12 bases that match TRBD2. J was trimmed by 0 bases and V by 2 bases; bases with no gene match: 4. Germline V gene lookup returns CDR1 SGHTA and CDR2 FQGNSA. CDR3 length equals 17 residues. Here the CDR3 reads CASSLWLAGGYQETQYF. DNA of the CDR3: TGTGCCAGCAGCTTATGGCTAGCGGGAGGGTACCAAGAGACCCAGTACTTC.

This clone was observed once. The chain is built from TRBV18 and TRBJ2-1; 7 bases are a match to TRBD2. V trimming: 0 bases; J trimming: 4 bases; junction bases outside the gene matches: 6. Germline CDR1 and CDR2: KGHSH and LQKENI. The CDR3 totals 16 residues. CDR3 bases: TGTGCCAGCTCACCACCGGGACTCGGGGGGTACAATGAGCAGTTCTTC. It translates to CASSPPGLGGYNEQFF. The complete variable domain, with remaining parts taken from reference TRBV18 and TRBJ2-1, reads NAGVMQNPRHLVRRRGQEARLRCSPMKGHSHVYWYRQLPEEGLKFMVYLQKENIIDESGMPKERFSAEFPKEGPSILRIQQVVRGDSAAYFCASSPPGLGGYNEQFFGPGTRLTVL.

This clone showed up just a few times. This chain connects TRBV7-8 to TRBJ1-1, with 9 bases identical to TRBD1. The length of the CDR3 is 14 residues. V shed 5 bases, J shed 3 bases, and the junction held 4 bases outside the gene matches. Looked up from germline, CDR1 is SGHVS and CDR2 is FQNEAQ. In DNA, the CDR3 is TGTGCCAGCAGCCCCGGACAGGGGTACACTGAAGCTTTCTTT. Translating gives CASSPGQGYTEAFF.

The chain couples TRBV4-1 to TRBJ1-1; TRBD1 is a possible D gene (6 bases). The CDR3 covers 17 residues. Trimming shortened V by 3 bases and J by 4 bases, and 21 bases separated the two germline ends. From germline, CDR1 is MGHRA and CDR2 YSYEKL. The CDR3 bases are TGCGCCAGCAGCCATTTTCAAAAGGCGGGGGGGGCCACTGAAGCTTTCTTT. Translated, it gives CASSHFQKAGGATEAFF.

The rearrangement links TRBV7-2 to TRBJ2-5, with 9 positions matching TRBD2. The CDR3 sequence is 14 residues long. V gave up 3 bases and J gave up 4 bases; unmatched junction bases: 3. Germline CDR1 and CDR2: SGHTA and FQGNSA. The chain's CDR3 is CASSFGGGAETQYF. CDR3 bases: TGTGCCAGCAGCTTCGGCGGGGGGGCAGAGACCCAGTACTTC.

CDR3: CASSATGRNSPLHF. For the CDR3, the DNA is TGTGCCAGTAGTGCTACAGGAAGGAATTCACCCCTCCACTTT. The chain joins TRBV19 to TRBJ1-6; possibly TRBD1 for D (5 bases). The CDR3 length is 14 residues. Between the trimmed V and J ends, which lost 5 bases and 7 bases, there was a span of 12 bases. Germline lookup yields CDR1 LNHDA and CDR2 SQIVND (reference sequence).

V usage is TRBV19 and J usage is TRBJ1-1, with 8 positions matching TRBD1. V lost 3 bases to trimming and J lost 0 bases; unmatched junction nucleotides: 3. The germline V gene encodes CDR1 LNHDA and CDR2 SQIVND (reference sequence). This CDR3 region has 15 residues. The DNA for the CDR3 is TGTGCCAGTAGTATGACAGGGGACATGAACACTGAAGCTTTCTTT. Amino acids: CASSMTGDMNTEAFF.